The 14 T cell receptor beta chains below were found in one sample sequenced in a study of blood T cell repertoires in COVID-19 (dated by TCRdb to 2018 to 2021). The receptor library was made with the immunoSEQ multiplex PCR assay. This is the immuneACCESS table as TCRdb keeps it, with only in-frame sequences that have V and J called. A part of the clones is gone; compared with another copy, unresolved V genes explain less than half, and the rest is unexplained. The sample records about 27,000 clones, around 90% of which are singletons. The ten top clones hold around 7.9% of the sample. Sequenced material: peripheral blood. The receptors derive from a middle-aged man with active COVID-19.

The DNA for the CDR3 is TGTGCCAGCAGCTTAGCCTCGGATGAGCAGTTCTTC. It yields the protein CASSLASDEQFF. The chain joins TRBV11-3 to TRBJ2-1; D call uncertain. The CDR3 length is 12 residues. Trimming took off 1 base at V and 8 bases at J, with 6 bases between the two ends. Germline assignment: CDR1 SGHNT and CDR2 YENEEA.

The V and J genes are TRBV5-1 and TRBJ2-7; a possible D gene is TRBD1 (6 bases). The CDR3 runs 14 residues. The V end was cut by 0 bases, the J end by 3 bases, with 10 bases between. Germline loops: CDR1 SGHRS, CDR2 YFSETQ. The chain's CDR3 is CASSLAQGNYEQYF. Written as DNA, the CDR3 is TGCGCCAGCAGCTTGGCCCAGGGGAACTACGAGCAGTACTTC.

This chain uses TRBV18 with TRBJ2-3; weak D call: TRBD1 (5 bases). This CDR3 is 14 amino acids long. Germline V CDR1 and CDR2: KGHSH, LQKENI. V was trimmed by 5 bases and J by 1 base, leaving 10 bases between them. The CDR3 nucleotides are TGTGCCAGCTCAACCCGCAGGGGCACAGATACGCAGTATTTT. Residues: CASSTRRGTDTQYF.

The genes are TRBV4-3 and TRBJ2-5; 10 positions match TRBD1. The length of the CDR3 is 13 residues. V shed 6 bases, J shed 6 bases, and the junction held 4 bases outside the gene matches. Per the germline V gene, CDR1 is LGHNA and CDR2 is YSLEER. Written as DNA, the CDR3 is TGCGCCAGCAGTCAGGACAGGGGGAAGACCCAGTACTTC. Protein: CASSQDRGKTQYF.

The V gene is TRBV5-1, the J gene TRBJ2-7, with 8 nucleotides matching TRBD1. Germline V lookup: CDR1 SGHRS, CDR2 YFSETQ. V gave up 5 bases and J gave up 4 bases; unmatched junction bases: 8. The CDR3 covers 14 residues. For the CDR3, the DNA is TGCGCCAGCAGATACGGACAGGGAGCTTACGAGCAGTACTTC. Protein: CASRYGQGAYEQYF. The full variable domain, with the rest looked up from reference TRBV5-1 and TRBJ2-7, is KAGVTQTPRYLIKTRGQQVTLSCSPISGHRSVSWYQQTPGQGLQFLFEYFSETQRNKGNFPGRFSGRQFSNSRSEMNVSTLELGDSALYLCASRYGQGAYEQYFGPGTRLTVT.

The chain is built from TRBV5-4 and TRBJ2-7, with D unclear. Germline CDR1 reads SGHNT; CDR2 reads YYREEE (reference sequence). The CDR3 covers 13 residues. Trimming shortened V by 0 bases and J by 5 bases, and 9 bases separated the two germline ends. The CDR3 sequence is CASSLVNYDEQYF. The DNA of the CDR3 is TGTGCCAGCAGCTTGGTCAACTACGACGAGCAGTACTTC. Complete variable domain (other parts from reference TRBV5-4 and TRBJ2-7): ETGVTQSPTHLIKTRGQQVTLRCSSQSGHNTVSWYQQALGQGPQFIFQYYREEENGRGNFPPRFSGLQFPNYSSELNVNALELDDSALYLCASSLVNYDEQYFGPGTRLTVT.

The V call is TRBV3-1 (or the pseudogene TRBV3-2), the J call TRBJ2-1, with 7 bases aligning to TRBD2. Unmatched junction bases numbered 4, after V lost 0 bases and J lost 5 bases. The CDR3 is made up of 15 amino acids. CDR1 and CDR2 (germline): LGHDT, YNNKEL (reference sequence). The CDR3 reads CASSQEGTNHNEQFF. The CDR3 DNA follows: TGTGCCAGCAGCCAAGAAGGGACTAACCACAATGAGCAGTTCTTC.

CDR3 bases: TGTGCCAGCAGCAAGCAAGCAGGGGGCGCCTACAATGAGCAGTTCTTC. Amino acids: CASSKQAGGAYNEQFF. The V call is TRBV7-6, the J call TRBJ2-1, with TRBD1 matching over 8 bases. The V gene's germline CDR1 is SGHVS and CDR2 FNYEAQ. V was clipped by 5 bases and J by 2 bases; unmatched bases: 8. This CDR3 comprises 16 residues.

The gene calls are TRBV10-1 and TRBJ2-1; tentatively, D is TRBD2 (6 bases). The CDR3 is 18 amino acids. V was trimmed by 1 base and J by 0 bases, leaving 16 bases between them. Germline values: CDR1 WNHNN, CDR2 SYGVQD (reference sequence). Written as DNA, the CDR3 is TGCGCCAGCAGTGAGTTCGGGACTTCTCCTTCCTCCTACAATGAGCAGTTCTTC. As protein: CASSEFGTSPSSYNEQFF.

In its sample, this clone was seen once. The DNA for the CDR3 is TGTGCCAGCAGCAAACAGCTCTCTGGAAACACCATATATTTT. Protein sequence: CASSKQLSGNTIYF. The chain joins TRBV11-3 to TRBJ1-3; D gene ambiguous. The CDR3 consists of 14 residues. The V end lost 5 bases, the J end lost 0 bases, and 8 bases lay between the germline ends. Looked up from germline, CDR1 is SGHNT and CDR2 is YENEEA.

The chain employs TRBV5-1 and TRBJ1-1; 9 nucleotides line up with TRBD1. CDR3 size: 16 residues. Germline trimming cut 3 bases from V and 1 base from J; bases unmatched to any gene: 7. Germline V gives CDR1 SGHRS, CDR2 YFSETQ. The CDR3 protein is CASSSRQGEKNTEAFF. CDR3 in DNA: TGCGCCAGCAGCTCTCGACAGGGGGAAAAGAACACTGAAGCTTTCTTT.

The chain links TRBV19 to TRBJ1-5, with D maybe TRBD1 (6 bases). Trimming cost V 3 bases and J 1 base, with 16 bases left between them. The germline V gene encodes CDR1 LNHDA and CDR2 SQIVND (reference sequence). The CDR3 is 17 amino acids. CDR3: CASSILGAQGSNQPQHF. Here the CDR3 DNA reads TGTGCCAGTAGTATCCTCGGGGCCCAGGGGAGCAATCAGCCCCAGCATTTT.

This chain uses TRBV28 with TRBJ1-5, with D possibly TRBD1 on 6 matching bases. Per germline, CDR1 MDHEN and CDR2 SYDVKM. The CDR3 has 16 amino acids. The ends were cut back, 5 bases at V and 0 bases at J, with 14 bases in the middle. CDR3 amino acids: CASSRLGTPSNQPQHF. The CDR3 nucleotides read TGTGCCAGCAGTCGACTCGGGACACCTAGCAATCAGCCCCAGCATTTT. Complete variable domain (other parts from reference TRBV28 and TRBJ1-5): DVKVTQSSRYLVKRTGEKVFLECVQDMDHENMFWYRQDPGLGLRLIYFSYDVKMKEKGDIPEGYSVSREKKERFSLILESASTNQTSMYLCASSRLGTPSNQPQHFGDGTRLSIL.

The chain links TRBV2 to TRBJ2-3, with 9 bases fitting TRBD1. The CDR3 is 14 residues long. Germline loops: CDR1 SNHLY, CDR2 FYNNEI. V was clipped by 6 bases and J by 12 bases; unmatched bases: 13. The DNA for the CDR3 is TGTGCCAGCAGGGTGGATGGACAGGGGCCTTCACAGTATTTT. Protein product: CASRVDGQGPSQYF. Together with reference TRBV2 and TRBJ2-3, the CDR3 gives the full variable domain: EPEVTQTPSHQVTQMGQEVILRCVPISNHLYFYWYRQILGQKVEFLVSFYNNEISEKSEIFDDQFSVERPDGSNFTLKIRSTKLEDSAMYFCASRVDGQGPSQYFGPGTRLTVL.